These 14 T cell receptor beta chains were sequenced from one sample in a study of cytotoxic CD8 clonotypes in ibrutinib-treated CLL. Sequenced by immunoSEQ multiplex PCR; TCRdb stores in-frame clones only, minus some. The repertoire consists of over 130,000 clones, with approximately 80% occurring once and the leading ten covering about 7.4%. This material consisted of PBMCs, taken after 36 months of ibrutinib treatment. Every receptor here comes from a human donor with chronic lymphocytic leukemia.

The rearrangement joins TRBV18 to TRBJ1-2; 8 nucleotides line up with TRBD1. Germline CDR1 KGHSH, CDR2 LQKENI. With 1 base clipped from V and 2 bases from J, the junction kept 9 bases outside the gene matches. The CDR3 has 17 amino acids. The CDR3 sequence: CASSPRAGDRINYGYTF. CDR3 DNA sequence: TGTGCCAGCTCACCACGAGCCGGGGACAGGATAAACTATGGCTACACCTTC.

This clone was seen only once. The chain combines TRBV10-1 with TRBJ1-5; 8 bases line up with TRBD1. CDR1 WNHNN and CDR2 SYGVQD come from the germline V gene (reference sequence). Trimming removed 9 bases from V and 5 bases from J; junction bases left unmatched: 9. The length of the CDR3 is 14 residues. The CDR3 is CARMGDRIYQPQHF. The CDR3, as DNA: TGCGCCAGGATGGGGGACAGGATTTATCAGCCCCAGCATTTT.

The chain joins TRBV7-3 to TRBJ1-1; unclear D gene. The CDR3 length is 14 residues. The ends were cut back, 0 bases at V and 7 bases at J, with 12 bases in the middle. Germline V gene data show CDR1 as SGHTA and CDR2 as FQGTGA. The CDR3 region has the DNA TGTGCCAGCAGCTTAACAAGAGGTGGTATTGAAGCTTTCTTT. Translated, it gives CASSLTRGGIEAFF.

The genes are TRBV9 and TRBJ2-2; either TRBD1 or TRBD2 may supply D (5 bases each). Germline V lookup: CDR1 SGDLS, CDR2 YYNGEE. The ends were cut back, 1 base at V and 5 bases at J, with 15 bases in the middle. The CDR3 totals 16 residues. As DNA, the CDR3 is TGTGCCAGCAGCGTAAGAGGGCAGGGCCTTACCGGGGAGCTGTTTTTT. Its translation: CASSVRGQGLTGELFF.

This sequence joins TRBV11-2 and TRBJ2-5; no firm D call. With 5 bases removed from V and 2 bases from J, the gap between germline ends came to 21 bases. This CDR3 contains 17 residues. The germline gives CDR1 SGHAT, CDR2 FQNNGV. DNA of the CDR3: TGTGCCAGCAGCATCCAATTCCTAACAGCTTTTCAAGAGACCCAGTACTTC. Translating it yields CASSIQFLTAFQETQYF.

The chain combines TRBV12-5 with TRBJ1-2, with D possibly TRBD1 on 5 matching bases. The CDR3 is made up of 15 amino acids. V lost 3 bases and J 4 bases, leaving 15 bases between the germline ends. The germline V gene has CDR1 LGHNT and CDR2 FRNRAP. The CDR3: CASGLGDHRGYGYTF. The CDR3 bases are TGTGCTAGTGGTTTAGGGGACCACCGGGGCTATGGCTACACCTTC.

CDR3 in amino acids: CASSLVLGNTEAFF. DNA of the CDR3: TGTGCCAGCAGCTTAGTGCTTGGGAACACTGAAGCTTTCTTT. The chain links TRBV7-8 to TRBJ1-1; D not resolved. The ends were cut back, 1 base at V and 1 base at J, with 7 bases in the middle. Germline V gene sequence: CDR1 SGHVS, CDR2 FQNEAQ. The CDR3 contains 14 residues.

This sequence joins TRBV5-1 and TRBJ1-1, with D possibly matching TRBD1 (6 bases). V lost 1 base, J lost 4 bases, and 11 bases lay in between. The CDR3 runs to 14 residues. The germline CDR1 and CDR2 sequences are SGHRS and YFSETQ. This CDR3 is CASSLQGLITEAFF. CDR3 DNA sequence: TGCGCCAGCAGCTTGCAGGGGCTAATCACTGAAGCTTTCTTT.

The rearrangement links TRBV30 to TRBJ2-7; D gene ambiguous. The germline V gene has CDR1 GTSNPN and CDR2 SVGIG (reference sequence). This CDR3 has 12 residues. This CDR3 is CAPSVGSYEQYF. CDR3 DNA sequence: TGTGCTCCATCGGTAGGTTCCTACGAGCAGTACTTC. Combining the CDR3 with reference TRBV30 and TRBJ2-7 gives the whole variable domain SQTIHQWPATLVQPVGSPLSLECTVEGTSNPNLYWYRQAAGRGLQLLFYSVGIGQISSEVPQNLSASRPQDRQFILSSKKLLLSDSGFYLCAPSVGSYEQYFGPGTRLTVT.

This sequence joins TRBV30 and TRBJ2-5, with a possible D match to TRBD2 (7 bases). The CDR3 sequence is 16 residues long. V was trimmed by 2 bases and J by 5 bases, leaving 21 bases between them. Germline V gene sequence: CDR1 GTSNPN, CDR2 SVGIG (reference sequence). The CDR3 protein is CAWSTPLGGRTETQYF. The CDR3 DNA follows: TGTGCCTGGAGTACCCCCCTCGGGGGGCGAACGGAGACCCAGTACTTC.

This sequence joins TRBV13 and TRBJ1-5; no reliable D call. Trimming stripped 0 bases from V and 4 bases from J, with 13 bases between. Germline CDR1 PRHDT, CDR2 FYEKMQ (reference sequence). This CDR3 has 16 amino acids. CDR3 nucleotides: TGTGCCAGCAGCTTAGGGGTAGGAGGTAAAAATCAGCCCCAGCATTTT. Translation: CASSLGVGGKNQPQHF.

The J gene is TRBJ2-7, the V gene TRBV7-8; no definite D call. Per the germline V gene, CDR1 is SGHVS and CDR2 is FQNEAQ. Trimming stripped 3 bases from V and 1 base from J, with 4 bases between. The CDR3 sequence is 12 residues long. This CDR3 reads CASSLGSYEQYF. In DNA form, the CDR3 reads TGTGCCAGCAGCTTGGGGTCCTACGAGCAGTACTTC.

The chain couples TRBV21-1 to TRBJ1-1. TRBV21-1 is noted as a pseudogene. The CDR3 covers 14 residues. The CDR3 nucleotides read TGTGCCAGCCTTGGGGGGGACTTGAACACTGAAGCTTTCTTT. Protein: CASLGGDLNTEAFF.

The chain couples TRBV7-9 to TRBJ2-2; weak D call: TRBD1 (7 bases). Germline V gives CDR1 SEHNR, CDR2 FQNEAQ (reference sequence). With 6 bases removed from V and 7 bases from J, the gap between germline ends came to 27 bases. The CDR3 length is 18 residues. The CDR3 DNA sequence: TGTGCCAGCAGAGCGACCTACAGGGGACTCGAGACCGGCGGGGAGCTGTTTTTT. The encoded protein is CASRATYRGLETGGELFF.